These T cell receptor beta chains were read from a single sample in a study of cytomegalovirus exposure and HLA in healthy donors. Some clones are missing from TCRdb's copy, which holds only in-frame ones; the method was immunoSEQ multiplex PCR. The sample has fewer than 100,000 clones, and its top ten clones hold approximately 4.2%. The source material was PBMCs. The receptors originated from a man aged 18 to 29 in good health and CMV-seropositive. Both conserved end residues are trimmed from each CDR3.

j_gene,v_gene,CDR3aa
TRBJ1-2,TRBV9,ASSPGQGNYGYT
TRBJ2-3,TRBV5-1,ASSLGGESTDTQY
TRBJ1-3,TRBV14,ASSQESGFLNTIY
TRBJ1-1,TRBV5-1,ASSLVGWWTEAF
TRBJ2-1,TRBV4-1,ASSPSVSWSSYNEQF
TRBJ1-1,TRBV28,ASSLGGRANTEAF
TRBJ2-5,TRBV30,AWSPDRERETQY
TRBJ1-5,TRBV19,ASSMDRNQPQH
TRBJ2-3,TRBV28,ASSSSGEGTDTQY
TRBJ2-1,TRBV20-1,SGAGIGEQF
TRBJ1-3,TRBV19,ASIRTGAGNTIY
TRBJ1-4,TRBV30,AWRRQREFI
TRBJ2-7,TRBV13,ASSTDTGLEQY
TRBJ2-3,TRBV7-2,ASSSWTTSTDTQY
TRBJ2-3,TRBV19,ASSIEAITDTQY
TRBJ2-1,TRBV5-1,ASRLTGSPDNEQF
TRBJ1-4,TRBV4-1,ASSTTTGPNEKLF
TRBJ2-5,TRBV6-6,ASSRQGETQY
TRBJ2-2,TRBV10-1,ASSGGQWGTGELF
TRBJ2-3,TRBV7-9,ASSVLGGPADTQY